Listed here are 32 T cell receptor beta chains from one sample, sequenced in a study of OX40 agonist ivuxolimab in advanced cancers. Method: immunoSEQ multiplex PCR; TCRdb's copy keeps in-frame clones and lacks some. The repertoire consists of about 65,000 clones, with about nine tenths occurring once and the leading ten covering about 0.37%. Sequenced material: CD4+ or CD8+ T cells sorted from blood, taken in a trial of the OX40 agonist ivuxolimab. Every receptor here comes from an adult with an advanced solid tumor such as melanoma, head and neck, liver or kidney cancer.

CDR3 residues: CATSRERFGYGYTF. As DNA, the CDR3 is TGTGCCACCAGCAGAGAGCGTTTTGGGTATGGCTACACCTTC. The chain links TRBV15 to TRBJ1-2; D is undetermined. V was cut by 0 bases and J by 5 bases, with 10 bases left in between. Germline V gives CDR1 LNHNV, CDR2 YYDKDF (reference sequence). The CDR3 spans 14 residues.

The rearrangement links TRBV11-2 to TRBJ2-3, with 9 bases matching TRBD2. V trimming: 5 bases; J trimming: 3 bases; junction bases outside the gene matches: 15. Germline CDR1 is SGHAT and CDR2 is FQNNGV. The CDR3 covers 18 residues. DNA for the CDR3: TGTGCCAGCAGCCAAAGACCCGGGACTAGCTTCCGTACAGATACGCAGTATTTT. Protein product: CASSQRPGTSFRTDTQYF.

This chain links TRBV18 with TRBJ1-4; maybe TRBD1 (5 bases). Trimming took 4 bases from V and 7 from J, leaving 16 bases between them. CDR3 length: 15 amino acids. Germline lookup yields CDR1 KGHSH and CDR2 LQKENI. The DNA of the CDR3 is TGTGCCAGCTCACGTTCCCAGACAGAGGGTGAAAAACTGTTTTTT. This sequence encodes CASSRSQTEGEKLFF.

The rearrangement links TRBV5-1 to TRBJ2-5; 12 bases align to TRBD2. The length of the CDR3 is 17 residues. V was clipped by 4 bases and J by 5 bases; unmatched bases: 12. Germline values: CDR1 SGHRS, CDR2 YFSETQ. The CDR3 loop reads CASSLALAGGPGETQYF. CDR3 nucleotide sequence: TGCGCCAGCAGCCTAGCCCTAGCGGGGGGGCCCGGCGAGACCCAGTACTTC.

J is TRBJ2-7 and V is TRBV11-3; D may be TRBD2 (7 bases). V lost 2 bases and J 9 bases, leaving 23 bases between the germline ends. CDR3 length equals 16 residues. Germline lookup yields CDR1 SGHNT and CDR2 YENEEA. CDR3 coding DNA: TGTGCCAGCAGCTTACCCCGAGGGGGGGGGCTGCCGGGGCAGTACTTC. This codes for CASSLPRGGGLPGQYF.

V and J are TRBV5-1 and TRBJ2-3, with 9 bases lining up with TRBD2. With V trimmed by 0 bases and J by 3 bases, 2 bases remained unmatched. The CDR3 runs 15 residues. Germline V gives CDR1 SGHRS, CDR2 YFSETQ. Here the CDR3 reads CASSLVLAGTDTQYF. CDR3 nucleotide sequence: TGCGCCAGCAGCTTGGTTCTAGCGGGGACAGATACGCAGTATTTT.

The V gene is TRBV7-9, the J gene TRBJ1-2; D is perhaps TRBD1 (5 bases). Germline V lookup: CDR1 SEHNR, CDR2 FQNEAQ (reference sequence). The CDR3 runs to 14 residues. V dropped 1 base and J dropped 4 bases, with 10 bases sitting between them. CDR3 sequence reads: CASSLGGTAYGYTF. CDR3 coding DNA: TGTGCCAGCAGCTTAGGAGGGACGGCCTATGGCTACACCTTC.

The V call is TRBV19, the J call TRBJ1-3; 7 bases are shared with TRBD1. The germline V gene has CDR1 LNHDA and CDR2 SQIVND (reference sequence). This CDR3 is 18 amino acids long. J gave up 0 bases and V 3 bases, and 11 bases lay outside the gene matches. CDR3 region: CASSISSWDSVSGNTIYF. The CDR3 region has the DNA TGTGCCAGTAGTATCTCTAGTTGGGACAGCGTCTCTGGAAACACCATATATTTT.

This clone was counted once. This rearrangement joins TRBV21-1 to TRBJ2-1; the table's TRBD1 call for D was not verified on the DNA. TRBV21-1 is tagged as a pseudogene. This CDR3 is 16 amino acids long. CDR3 protein: CASSNARDRGDNEQFF. CDR3 coding DNA: TGTGCCAGCAGCAACGCTAGAGACAGGGGTGACAATGAGCAGTTCTTC.

This chain connects TRBV19 to TRBJ2-3; 7 positions agree with TRBD1. Germline CDR1 and CDR2: LNHDA and SQIVND (reference sequence). The junction had 6 bases not matched to a gene; V was cut back by 5 bases and J by 1 base. The CDR3 length is 15 residues. CDR3 sequence (DNA): TGTGCCAGTAGTCGACAGGGATCTGGCACAGATACGCAGTATTTT. Protein sequence: CASSRQGSGTDTQYF. The whole variable domain, filled in from reference TRBV19 and TRBJ2-3, reads DGGITQSPKYLFRKEGQNVTLSCEQNLNHDAMYWYRQDPGQGLRLIYYSQIVNDFQKGDIAEGYSVSREKKESFPLTVTSAQKNPTAFYLCASSRQGSGTDTQYFGPGTRLTVL.

J is TRBJ2-3 and V is TRBV4-2, with TRBD2 identical over 7 bases. Germline V lookup: CDR1 LGHNA, CDR2 YNFKEQ. The CDR3 has 15 residues. Losses at the gene ends were 1 base for V and 1 base for J; bases not matched to a gene: 2. The CDR3 is CASSQGAGGTDTQYF. In DNA form, the CDR3 reads TGTGCCAGCAGCCAAGGCGCGGGGGGCACAGATACGCAGTATTTT.

This chain uses TRBV19 with TRBJ2-4; the match to TRBD2 covers 9 bases. Trimming took 0 bases from V and 6 from J; bases not matched to a gene: 3. The germline V gene encodes CDR1 LNHDA and CDR2 SQIVND (reference sequence). This CDR3 region has 15 residues. CDR3 sequence (DNA): TGTGCCAGTAGTATAGAAAAACTAGCGGGAAACATTCAGTACTTC. This gives the protein CASSIEKLAGNIQYF.

The J gene is TRBJ1-2, the V gene TRBV29-1; D unclear. This CDR3 spans 14 amino acids. The V and J ends lost 4 bases and 8 bases respectively, with 20 bases between them. The germline V gene has CDR1 SQVTM and CDR2 ANQGSEA. DNA of the CDR3: TGCAGCGTTGCATCCGGGAGGGCTCGAGGGGGCTACACCTTC. Protein: CSVASGRARGGYTF.

The V and J genes are TRBV30 and TRBJ2-2; tentatively, D is TRBD1 (6 bases). The CDR3 covers 13 residues. With 7 bases removed from V and 6 bases from J, the gap between germline ends came to 15 bases. CDR1 and CDR2 from the germline V gene are GTSNPN and SVGIG (reference sequence). In nucleotides, the CDR3 is TGTGCCTACAGGGTCATGGCGTCCGGGGAGCTGTTTTTT. This translates into CAYRVMASGELFF.

The rearrangement joins TRBV10-3 to TRBJ1-5; 7 nucleotides align to TRBD1. The V and J ends lost 11 bases and 0 bases, in that order; junction bases with no gene match: 10. The CDR3 length is 15 residues. Germline CDR1 reads ENHRY; CDR2 reads SYGVKD. CDR3 sequence: CASSGTDHSNQPQHF. As DNA, the CDR3 is TGTGCCTCCTCCGGGACAGACCATAGCAATCAGCCCCAGCATTTT.

This clone is a singleton in its sample. Here the CDR3 DNA reads TGTGCCAGCAGCCAAGATCTTGGTTCGAGACTAGGGAACTACGAGCAGTACTTC. Translation gives CASSQDLGSRLGNYEQYF. This rearrangement joins TRBV4-2 to TRBJ2-7, with D possibly being TRBD2 (6 bases). The V end was cut by 0 bases, the J end by 3 bases, with 21 bases between. Per the germline V gene, CDR1 is LGHNA and CDR2 is YNFKEQ. The CDR3 has 18 residues.

This chain joins TRBV7-8 and TRBJ2-1; 8 nucleotides align to TRBD2. The V gene's germline CDR1 is SGHVS and CDR2 FQNEAQ. Trimming removed 4 bases from V and 4 bases from J; junction bases left unmatched: 6. The CDR3 loop spans 15 amino acids. CDR3 bases: TGTGCCAGCAGCTCGGGGGCTAGCGGGTACAATGAGCAGTTCTTC. This gives the protein CASSSGASGYNEQFF.

The gene calls are TRBV6-1 and TRBJ1-6, with no clear D. V gave up 7 bases and J gave up 0 bases, with 7 bases separating them. The CDR3 loop spans 14 amino acids. In germline, CDR1 is MNHNS, CDR2 SASEGT. Here the CDR3 reads CASTGSSYNSPLHF. As DNA, the CDR3 is TGTGCCAGCACCGGCAGCTCCTATAATTCACCCCTCCACTTT.

V and J are TRBV7-8 and TRBJ1-2; D unresolved. Trimming removed 7 bases from V and 4 bases from J, with 16 bases in between. In germline, CDR1 is SGHVS, CDR2 FQNEAQ. This CDR3 comprises 14 residues. CDR3: CASKPESGPYGYTF. In nucleotides, the CDR3 is TGTGCCAGCAAACCCGAATCTGGTCCCTATGGCTACACCTTC.

The rearrangement uses TRBV6-5 and TRBJ2-4; 8 bases fit TRBD1. The length of the CDR3 is 14 residues. J gave up 0 bases and V 8 bases, and 3 bases lay outside the gene matches. The germline V gene has CDR1 MNHEY and CDR2 SVGAGI. The CDR3 region is CASRTGIAKNIQYF. The CDR3 DNA is TGTGCCAGCCGGACAGGGATAGCCAAAAACATTCAGTACTTC.

V gene TRBV4-1 combines with J gene TRBJ2-7; TRBD1 agrees at 8 bases. CDR1 is MGHRA and CDR2 is YSYEKL in the germline V gene. The CDR3 consists of 15 residues. V was pared by 3 bases and J by 2 bases, with 6 bases of the junction left unmatched. The CDR3 DNA reads as TGCGCCAGCAGCCATGGGACAGGTGGAACCTACGAGCAGTACTTC. Protein sequence: CASSHGTGGTYEQYF.

The J gene is TRBJ2-5, the V gene TRBV6-1; 9 nucleotides align to TRBD2. The J segment lost 5 bases and the V segment lost 3 bases, leaving 10 bases of the junction unmatched. The CDR3 spans 16 residues. Germline CDR1 is MNHNS and CDR2 is SASEGT. CDR3 DNA: TGTGCCAGCAGTGACCCCTTAGCGGGGGATGCGGAGACCCAGTACTTC. Its protein is CASSDPLAGDAETQYF.

This chain connects TRBV6-5 to TRBJ2-3, with 9 positions matching TRBD2. The trim removed 5 bases at V and 4 bases at J, leaving 7 bases unmatched. This CDR3 contains 15 residues. Germline assignment: CDR1 MNHEY and CDR2 SVGAGI. CDR3 nucleotides: TGTGCCAGCAGTCGCGGGGGGGCCGAGGCAGATACGCAGTATTTT. The encoded protein is CASSRGGAEADTQYF.

This clone occurred a few times. The chain has TRBV6-1 and TRBJ1-6; D possibly corresponds to TRBD1 (5 bases). Trimming stripped 4 bases from V and 0 bases from J, with 13 bases between. Germline assignment: CDR1 MNHNS and CDR2 SASEGT. The CDR3 is 17 amino acids. The CDR3 sequence: CASSAGGISSYNSPLHF. Written as DNA, the CDR3 is TGTGCCAGCAGTGCGGGGGGAATTAGCTCCTATAATTCACCCCTCCACTTT.

V and J are TRBV19 and TRBJ2-2; D gene ambiguous. The CDR3 is 12 residues long. Trimming stripped 2 bases from V and 6 bases from J, with 4 bases between. CDR1 LNHDA and CDR2 SQIVND come from the germline V gene (reference sequence). For the CDR3, the DNA is TGTGCCAGTAGTATATCATCCGGGGAGCTGTTTTTT. Translation gives CASSISSGELFF.

J is TRBJ2-3 and V is TRBV5-4, with 8 bases lining up with TRBD1. The CDR3 runs to 16 residues. Germline CDR1 is SGHNT and CDR2 is YYREEE (reference sequence). J lost 4 bases, V lost 4 bases, and 11 bases had no gene match. The CDR3 here is CASSLPDRVVPDTQYF. The DNA of the CDR3 is TGTGCCAGCAGCCTACCGGACAGGGTGGTACCAGATACGCAGTATTTT.

J is TRBJ2-7 and V is TRBV6-5; TRBD1 might be the D (5 bases). Germline V gene lookup returns CDR1 MNHEY and CDR2 SVGAGI. This CDR3 comprises 16 residues. The V gene lost 4 bases and the J gene lost 0 bases, with 16 bases spanning the gap. The CDR3: CASSSQTGYSSYEQYF. Written as DNA, the CDR3 is TGTGCCAGCAGTTCCCAAACAGGATACAGCTCCTACGAGCAGTACTTC.

The rearrangement joins TRBV19 to TRBJ1-2; 9 bases line up with TRBD1. The CDR3 spans 16 residues. V dropped 8 bases and J dropped 2; count of bases not matched to a gene: 12. CDR1 and CDR2 (germline): LNHDA, SQIVND (reference sequence). CDR3 DNA sequence: TGTGCCAGTCGAAAAATACAGGGGGCCGGCAACTATGGCTACACCTTC. Protein: CASRKIQGAGNYGYTF.

CDR3 sequence: CASRHGQDPNQPQHF. CDR3 bases: TGTGCCAGCAGACACGGACAGGACCCCAATCAGCCCCAGCATTTT. The rearrangement joins TRBV6-5 to TRBJ1-5; 7 nucleotides line up with TRBD1. CDR3 length: 15 amino acids. The germline gives CDR1 MNHEY, CDR2 SVGAGI. The junction had 8 bases not matched to a gene; V was cut back by 6 bases and J by 3 bases.

In regard to this clone: Compared with germline, one end of the junction differs, possibly owing to a read error. The chain employs TRBV6-1 and TRBJ1-2, with D possibly TRBD1 on 5 matching bases. This CDR3 region has 13 residues. Germline CDR1 MNHNS, CDR2 SASEGT. Here the CDR3 DNA reads TGTGCCAGCAGCCGCGGACAAAGATATGGCTACGCCTTC. Protein product: CASSRGQRYGYAF.

The chain joins TRBV5-8 to TRBJ1-5; 7 nucleotides match TRBD1. Germline values: CDR1 SGHTS, CDR2 YDEGEE. The ends lost 5 bases at V and 0 bases at J; junction bases unmatched: 5. The CDR3 sequence is 15 residues long. CDR3 in amino acids: CASRPGQISNQPQHF. The CDR3 DNA reads as TGTGCCAGCAGACCGGGACAGATTAGCAATCAGCCCCAGCATTTT.

The V and J genes are TRBV5-8 and TRBJ2-1, with D perhaps given as TRBD1 or TRBD2 (5 bases each). The CDR3 extends over 14 amino acids. Between the trimmed V and J ends, which lost 9 bases and 0 bases, there was a span of 13 bases. CDR1 and CDR2 (germline): SGHTS, YDEGEE. The CDR3 nucleotides are TGTGCCACTGGGGGTCTGCCCTCCTACAATGAGCAGTTCTTC. It specifies CATGGLPSYNEQFF.